This T cell receptor (beta chain) stems from a study of T cells in Graves' hyperthyroidism and ophthalmopathy. This clonotype showed up many times. Newly diagnosed patients aged 18 to 65 had hyperthyroidism of under 2 months' duration. The authors obtained PBMCs from roughly 9.7 ml of fresh peripheral blood. TCR beta CDR3 regions were amplified from RNA. The TCR CDR3 first-round RT-PCR relied on the HTBI primer set. A single record per CDR3 protein comes from TCRdb applying MiXCR to the multiplex PCR reads. The sample carries about 350,000 distinct CDR3 sequences, around 14% recorded once. This TCR came from a woman in her 30s with Graves' hyperthyroidism. Specimen: blood.

CDR3 sequence (DNA): TGTGCCAGCAGCTCACAGGGAGCCTACGAGCAGTACTTC. Translation: CASSSQGAYEQYF. The chain links TRBV7-2 to TRBJ2-7, with D maybe TRBD1 (6 bases). The V end was cut by 4 bases, the J end by 2 bases, with 9 bases between. The CDR3 extends over 13 amino acids. Germline CDR1 reads SGHTA; CDR2 reads FQGNSA.